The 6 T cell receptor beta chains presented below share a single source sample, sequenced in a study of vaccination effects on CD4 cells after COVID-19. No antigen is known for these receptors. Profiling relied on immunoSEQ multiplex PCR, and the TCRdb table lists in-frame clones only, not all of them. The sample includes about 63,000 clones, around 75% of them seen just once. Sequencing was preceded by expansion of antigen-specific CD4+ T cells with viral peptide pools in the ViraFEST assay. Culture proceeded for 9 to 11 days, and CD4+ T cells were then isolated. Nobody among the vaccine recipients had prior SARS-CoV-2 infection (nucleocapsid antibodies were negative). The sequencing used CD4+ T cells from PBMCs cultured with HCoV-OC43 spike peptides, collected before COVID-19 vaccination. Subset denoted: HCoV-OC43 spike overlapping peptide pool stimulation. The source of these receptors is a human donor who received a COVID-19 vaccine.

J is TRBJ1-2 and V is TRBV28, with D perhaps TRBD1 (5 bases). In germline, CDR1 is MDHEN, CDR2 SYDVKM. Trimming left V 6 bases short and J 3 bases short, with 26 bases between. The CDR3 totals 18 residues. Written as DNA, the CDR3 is TGTGCCAGCAGGCCCTCCCTACTAGGGGTTATACGGGACTATGGCTACACCTTC. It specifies CASRPSLLGVIRDYGYTF.

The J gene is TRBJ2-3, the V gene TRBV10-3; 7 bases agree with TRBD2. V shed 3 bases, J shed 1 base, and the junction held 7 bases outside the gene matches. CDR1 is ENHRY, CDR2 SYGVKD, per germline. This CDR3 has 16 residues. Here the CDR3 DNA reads TGTGCCATCAGTGACTCCCAGCGGGGCGGCACAGATACGCAGTATTTT. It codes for CAISDSQRGGTDTQYF.

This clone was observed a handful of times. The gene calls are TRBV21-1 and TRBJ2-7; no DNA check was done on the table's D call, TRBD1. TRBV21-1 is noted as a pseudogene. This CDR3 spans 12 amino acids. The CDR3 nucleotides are TGTGCCAGCAGCCTACAGGGTTACGAGCAGTACGTC. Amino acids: CASSLQGYEQYV.

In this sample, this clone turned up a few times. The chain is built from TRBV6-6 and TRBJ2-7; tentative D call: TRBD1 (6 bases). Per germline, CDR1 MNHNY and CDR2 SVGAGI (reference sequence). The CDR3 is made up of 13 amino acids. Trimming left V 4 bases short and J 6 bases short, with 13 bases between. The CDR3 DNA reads TGTGCCAGCAGTTTCAACAGGGTTAGCGAGCAGTACGTC. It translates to CASSFNRVSEQYV.

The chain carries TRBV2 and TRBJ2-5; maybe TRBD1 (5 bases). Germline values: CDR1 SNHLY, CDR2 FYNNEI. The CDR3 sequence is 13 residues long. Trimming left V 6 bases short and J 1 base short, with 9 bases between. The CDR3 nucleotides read TGTGCCAGCAGGGACACATTCCAAGAGACCCAGTACTTC. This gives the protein CASRDTFQETQYF.

The CDR3 region is CATSRDRMQYF. The CDR3 DNA sequence: TGTGCCACCAGCAGAGATCGCATGCAGTATTTT. The chain carries TRBV15 and TRBJ2-3; D is unresolved. The germline V gene has CDR1 LNHNV and CDR2 YYDKDF (reference sequence). The V and J ends lost 0 bases and 11 bases respectively, with 6 bases between them. The CDR3 length is 11 residues. Supplemented by reference TRBV15 and TRBJ2-3, the full variable domain reads DAMVIQNPRYQVTQFGKPVTLSCSQTLNHNVMYWYQQKSSQAPKLLFHYYDKDFNNEADTPDNFQSRRPNTSFCFLDIRSPGLGDTAMYLCATSRDRMQYFGPGTRLTVL.